This is a list of T cell receptor beta chains from one sample in a study of identifying expanded T cells in peripheral blood. TCRdb's table, derived via immunoSEQ multiplex PCR, lists solely in-frame clones and lacks some. The sample lists about 81,000 clones; 80% to 85% were seen once. The specimen was blood. The receptors stem from a person aged 18 to 70 in good health. Each CDR3 is given with its conserved first and last residue. A D gene is named only where the DNA matches it firmly. Part of the rows lack a size; the others show once, few, many or a class for expanded clones.

V: TRBV27
D: .
size: .
J: TRBJ2-1
DNA: TGTGCCAGCAGTTCAGGGGCAGGGTTCAATGAGCAGTTCTTC
CDR3: CASSSGAGFNEQFF

V: TRBV7-9
D: .
size: .
J: TRBJ2-3
DNA: TGTGCCAGCAGCTTAGTCGGAGGGACCAACACAGATACGCAGTATTTT
CDR3: CASSLVGGTNTDTQYF

V: TRBV9
D: .
size: .
J: TRBJ2-7
DNA: TGTGCCAGCAGCGTAGTAGGCGGAAGCTCCTACGAGCAGTACTTC
CDR3: CASSVVGGSSYEQYF

V: TRBV9
D: TRBD1
size: few
J: TRBJ1-4
DNA: TGTGCCAGCAGCGTAGACACAGGGGACTATGAAAAACTGTTTTTT
CDR3: CASSVDTGDYEKLFF

V: TRBV4-3
D: .
size: .
J: TRBJ1-1
DNA: TGCGCCAGCAGCCAAGATAGGACACGGGAAGCTTTCTTT
CDR3: CASSQDRTREAFF

V: TRBV28
D: TRBD1
size: .
J: TRBJ1-2
DNA: TGTGCCAGCAGTTCACAGGGGGGGGCCTACTATGGCTACACCTTC
CDR3: CASSSQGGAYYGYTF

V: TRBV7-2
D: .
size: once
J: TRBJ2-3
DNA: TGTGCCAGCAGCTTAGATCTGTCCGTTAGCACAGATACGCAGTATTTT
CDR3: CASSLDLSVSTDTQYF

V: TRBV15
D: TRBD1
size: .
J: TRBJ2-2
DNA: TGTGCCACCAGCGGGGACAGGGGTAACACCGGGGAGCTGTTTTTT
CDR3: CATSGDRGNTGELFF

V: TRBV30
D: TRBD1
size: .
J: TRBJ1-1
DNA: TGTGCCTGGAAGAGAGAGGGGGCTCGGACTGAAGCTTTCTTT
CDR3: CAWKREGARTEAFF

V: TRBV30
D: .
size: .
J: TRBJ1-3
DNA: TGTGCCTGGAATATGGGGGAGTCTGGAAACACCATATATTTT
CDR3: CAWNMGESGNTIYF

V: TRBV27
D: .
size: .
J: TRBJ2-7
DNA: TGTGCCAGCAGTCCCCTGGGCGGACCGCTCTACGAGCAGTACTTC
CDR3: CASSPLGGPLYEQYF

V: TRBV12-5
D: .
size: .
J: TRBJ2-3
DNA: TGTGCTAGTGGTTTGGGGGGGAGTTCAGATACGCAGTATTTT
CDR3: CASGLGGSSDTQYF

V: TRBV6-6
D: .
size: .
J: TRBJ2-7
DNA: TGTGCCAGCAGTCCATACACGATCCGCTACGAGCAGTACTTC
CDR3: CASSPYTIRYEQYF

V: TRBV28
D: .
size: once
J: TRBJ2-1
DNA: TGTGCCAGCAGCTACGTAGGGGGAGCCTACAATGAGCAGTTCTTC
CDR3: CASSYVGGAYNEQFF

V: TRBV29-1
D: .
size: .
J: TRBJ2-3
DNA: TGCAGCGTTGAAGGAGGGAGCGCGCCCACAGATACGCAGTATTTT
CDR3: CSVEGGSAPTDTQYF

V: TRBV7-8
D: TRBD2
size: once
J: TRBJ2-1
DNA: TGTGCCAGCAGCCGATATCCCGCTAGCGGGGGTTACAATGAGCAGTTCTTC
CDR3: CASSRYPASGGYNEQFF

V: TRBV7-2
D: .
size: .
J: TRBJ2-1
DNA: TGTGCCAGCAGCAGTAGCGTCCTGACGTTAGGTGGCAGGAACAATGAGCAGTTCTTC
CDR3: CASSSSVLTLGGRNNEQFF

V: TRBV9
D: .
size: .
J: TRBJ2-3
DNA: TGTGCCAGCAGCGAGGGCGGCTCTAGCACAGATACGCAGTATTTT
CDR3: CASSEGGSSTDTQYF

V: TRBV4-3
D: TRBD1
size: .
J: TRBJ2-6
DNA: TGCGCCAGCAGCCAAGGATCGCACAGGGGGCGGACTGGGGCCAACGTCCTGACTTTC
CDR3: CASSQGSHRGRTGANVLTF

V: TRBV28
D: .
size: .
J: TRBJ1-3
DNA: TGTGCCAGCAGTTTAGACCTGGGACGACCAAACACCATATATTTT
CDR3: CASSLDLGRPNTIYF

V: TRBV6-5
D: .
size: .
J: TRBJ1-1
DNA: TGTGCCAGCAGTGGATACTACACTGAAGCTTTCTTT
CDR3: CASSGYYTEAFF

V: TRBV5-6
D: .
size: once
J: TRBJ2-7
DNA: TGTGCCAGCAGCTTGGTCGGGAAGTCCTACGAGCAGTACTTC
CDR3: CASSLVGKSYEQYF

V: TRBV16
D: .
size: .
J: TRBJ2-7
DNA: TGTGCCAGCAGCCAATCTGGCAACTCCTACGAGCAGTACTTC
CDR3: CASSQSGNSYEQYF

V: TRBV19
D: .
size: .
J: TRBJ1-5
DNA: TGTGCCAGTAGAAAGGACAGAAATAGCAATCAGCCCCAGCATTTT
CDR3: CASRKDRNSNQPQHF

V: TRBV7-9
D: TRBD2
size: few
J: TRBJ2-5
DNA: TGTGCCAGCGGGCGGGAGAGAGAGACCCAGTACTTC
CDR3: CASGRERETQYF

V: TRBV27
D: .
size: many
J: TRBJ2-1
DNA: TGTGCCAGCAGTTTGACGGGACCGTTCTACAATGAGCAGTTCTTC
CDR3: CASSLTGPFYNEQFF

V: TRBV6-5
D: .
size: .
J: TRBJ1-1
DNA: TGTGCCAGCATCAAGGGGACCGAGGGAGGTGAAGCTTTCTTT
CDR3: CASIKGTEGGEAFF

V: TRBV5-8
D: TRBD1
size: .
J: TRBJ1-4
DNA: TGTGCCAGCAGCTTAACAGGGGCGTCCGTTAATGAAAAACTGTTTTTT
CDR3: CASSLTGASVNEKLFF

V: TRBV5-1
D: .
size: few
J: TRBJ1-3
DNA: TGCGCCAGCAGGGATACAGGTACCTCTGGAAACACCATATATTTT
CDR3: CASRDTGTSGNTIYF

V: TRBV28
D: TRBD2
size: .
J: TRBJ2-1
DNA: TGTGCCAGCACTCTAGCGGCGAGGGATGTCCAGTTCTTC
CDR3: CASTLAARDVQFF

V: TRBV16
D: .
size: many
J: TRBJ2-7
DNA: TGTGCCAGCAGTCAAGCGTCGGGAAGCGAGCAGTACTTC
CDR3: CASSQASGSEQYF

V: TRBV4-3
D: TRBD2
size: .
J: TRBJ2-7
DNA: TGCGCCAGCAGCCTCGCCCTAGCGGGAAACTACGAGCAGTACTTC
CDR3: CASSLALAGNYEQYF

V: TRBV5-6
D: TRBD1
size: .
J: TRBJ1-5
DNA: TGTGCCAGCAGCCCTGACAGGGGTAGGGGCAATCAGCCCCAGCATTTT
CDR3: CASSPDRGRGNQPQHF

V: TRBV2
D: .
size: .
J: TRBJ2-2
DNA: TGTGCCAGCAGGTGGGAACTGTTGCCCGCGAACACCGGGGAGCTGTTTTTT
CDR3: CASRWELLPANTGELFF

V: TRBV7-9
D: TRBD2
size: .
J: TRBJ2-1
DNA: TGTGCCAGCAGCTTACGTAGCGGGGTGTACAATGAGCAGTTCTTC
CDR3: CASSLRSGVYNEQFF

V: TRBV5-4
D: .
size: .
J: TRBJ1-5
DNA: TGTGCCAGCAGCTTAGGGGGTATGGGCAATCAGCCCCAGCATTTT
CDR3: CASSLGGMGNQPQHF

V: TRBV18
D: .
size: .
J: TRBJ2-1
DNA: TGTGCCAGCTCACCGGTAGCGGAATCTAACAATGAGCAGTTCTTC
CDR3: CASSPVAESNNEQFF

V: TRBV11-2
D: .
size: .
J: TRBJ2-3
DNA: TGTGCCAGCAGCTTATCGGGGTTGTCAGGCACAGATACGCAGTATTTT
CDR3: CASSLSGLSGTDTQYF

V: TRBV6-5
D: TRBD2
size: .
J: TRBJ2-3
DNA: TGTGCCAGCAGTTACTCTAGCGGGAGTAGCGCAGATACGCAGTATTTT
CDR3: CASSYSSGSSADTQYF

V: TRBV7-9
D: TRBD2
size: .
J: TRBJ2-3
DNA: TGTGCCAGCAGCCCCTACACTAGCGGGAGATTCACAGATACGCAGTATTTT
CDR3: CASSPYTSGRFTDTQYF

V: TRBV7-2
D: .
size: .
J: TRBJ2-2
DNA: TGTGCCAGCAGCCTACAGAGCGGGAACACCGGGGAGCTGTTTTTT
CDR3: CASSLQSGNTGELFF

V: TRBV5-1
D: .
size: once
J: TRBJ2-2
DNA: TGCGCCAGCAGTTCTCATACAGGGTACGGCACCGGGGAGCTGTTTTTT
CDR3: CASSSHTGYGTGELFF

V: TRBV28
D: TRBD2
size: .
J: TRBJ2-5
DNA: TGTGCCAGCAGTTTAGGGCTAGCGGGAGATTCACAAGAGACCCAGTACTTC
CDR3: CASSLGLAGDSQETQYF

V: TRBV7-4
D: .
size: .
J: TRBJ1-4
DNA: TGTGCCAGCAGCTCTGGACAGATGTCAATATCCACCTTACCACGTTTTAATGAAAAACTGTTTTTT
CDR3: CASSSGQMSISTLPRFNEKLFF

V: TRBV19
D: .
size: once
J: TRBJ1-1
DNA: TGTGCCAGTAGTATAAGAGGGGACACTGAAGCTTTCTTT
CDR3: CASSIRGDTEAFF

V: TRBV7-2
D: .
size: .
J: TRBJ1-5
DNA: TGTGCCAGCAGCTTAGGGGGGGCCAGGGGCAATCAGCCCCAGCATTTT
CDR3: CASSLGGARGNQPQHF

V: TRBV19
D: .
size: .
J: TRBJ1-1
DNA: TGTGCCAGTAACCTCGCCCCAAACACTGAAGCTTTCTTT
CDR3: CASNLAPNTEAFF

V: TRBV6-5
D: TRBD1
size: .
J: TRBJ1-1
DNA: TGTGCCAGCAGTTACTCGATAAAGGGGGCAGGTTTTAGGGCTTTCTTT
CDR3: CASSYSIKGAGFRAFF